This TCR beta chain was sequenced during a study of identical twins. This CDR3 is 18 amino acids long. Germline CDR1 and CDR2: SGHRS and YFSETQ. V was pared by 1 base and J by 2 bases, with 8 bases of the junction left unmatched. General study findings and limits: The models systematically underestimated how much out-of-frame TCR alpha was shared in monozygotic twins.

TCRdb re-analysed the 5' RACE reads in MiXCR, keeping a single row per CDR3 protein. The repertoire holds about 890,000 distinct CDR3 sequences, with more than 9% as singletons. There are a few counts of this clonotype. What it binds is unknown. These data are also associated with another study on yellow fever vaccine responses in identical twins.

The rearrangement links TRBV5-1 to TRBJ2-2, with 10 bases matching TRBD2. This receptor was identified in a woman aged 18-29 years in good health. Sequencing used PBMCs. CDR3 coding DNA: TGCGCCAGCAGCTTGAAATTAGCGGGAGGACCAAACACCGGGGAGCTGTTTTTT. Protein product: CASSLKLAGGPNTGELFF.